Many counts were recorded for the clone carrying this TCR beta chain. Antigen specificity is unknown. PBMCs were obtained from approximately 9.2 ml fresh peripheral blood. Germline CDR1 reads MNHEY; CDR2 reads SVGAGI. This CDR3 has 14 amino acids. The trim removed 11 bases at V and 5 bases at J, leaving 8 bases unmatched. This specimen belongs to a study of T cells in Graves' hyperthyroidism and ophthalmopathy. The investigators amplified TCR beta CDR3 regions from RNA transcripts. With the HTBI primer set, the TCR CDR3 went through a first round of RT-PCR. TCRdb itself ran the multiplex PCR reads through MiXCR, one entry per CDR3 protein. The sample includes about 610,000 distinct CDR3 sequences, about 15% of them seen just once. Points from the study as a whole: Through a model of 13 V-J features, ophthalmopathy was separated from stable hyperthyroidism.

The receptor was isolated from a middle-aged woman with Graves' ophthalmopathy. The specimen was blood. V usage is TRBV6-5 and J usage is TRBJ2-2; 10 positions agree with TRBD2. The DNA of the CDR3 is TGTGCCGTCCAAGCGGGAGGGAGAACCGGGGAGCTGTTTTTT. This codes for CAVQAGGRTGELFF.